This T cell receptor (beta chain) was retrieved from a study of OX40 agonist ivuxolimab in advanced cancers. Study outcomes and limitations: Part of the nonresponder group also had normalized T-cell clonal expansion that was low. On average, CD8+ T cells had more expanded clones than CD4+.

Trimming took off 0 bases at V and 6 bases at J, with 5 bases between the two ends. CDR1 DFQATT and CDR2 SNEGSKA come from the germline V gene (reference sequence). This CDR3 has 11 amino acids. Note on this clone: Its specificity is not known.

Some clones are missing from TCRdb's copy, which holds only in-frame ones; the method was immunoSEQ multiplex PCR. The sample contains approximately 79,000 clones, around 87% of which appear only once. The rearrangement links TRBV20-1 to TRBJ1-1, with unresolved D. Material: CD4+ or CD8+ T cells sorted from blood, obtained in a trial of the OX40 agonist ivuxolimab. This TCR came from an adult with an advanced solid tumor such as melanoma, head and neck, liver or kidney cancer. CDR3 DNA sequence: TGCAGTGCTAGAGATCTTTCTGAAGCTTTCTTT. Its translation: CSARDLSEAFF.